This T cell receptor beta chain was sequenced in a study of blood T cell repertoires in COVID-19. Trimming removed 1 base at V and 5 bases at J, with 14 bases between. The V gene's germline CDR1 is MGHRA and CDR2 YSYEKL. There are 15 residues in the CDR3. Methods used by the authors: Reference gene primers were amplified, and this amplification served to estimate nucleated cell counts. Repertoires were generated with immunoSEQ multiplex PCR, while TCRdb's copy carries only in-frame clones and drops some. V and J calls and clone size follow that table, whereas D and trimming were derived from the DNA. The data hold some 530,000 clones, with roughly nine tenths observed a single time.

The clonotype originates from an older woman who had recovered from COVID-19. Specimen: PBMCs or T cells enriched from blood (not recorded which). The gene calls are TRBV4-1 and TRBJ1-2; possible D gene TRBD1, 5 bases. The DNA for the CDR3 is TGCGCCAGCAGCCAAGTAGAGGTCGGGGGGTATGGCTACACCTTC. Translation gives CASSQVEVGGYGYTF.